These T cell receptor beta chains were read from a single sample in a study of TIL therapy for anti-PD-1-resistant metastatic lung cancer. The assay was immunoSEQ multiplex PCR, and TCRdb's table has in-frame clones only and misses some. This sample has more than 20,000 clones, with over 55% found just once. The specimen comprised tumor tissue, sampled at baseline. Receptors were obtained from a person between 25 and 79 years old with non-small cell lung cancer. Both conserved end residues are part of each CDR3. The D gene is left open where the match is weak. Clone sizes are given selectively: once, few, many, or a class where the clone is expanded.

j_gene	v_gene	len	abundance	d_gene	CDR3nt	CDR3aa
TRBJ2-7	TRBV7-9	14	.	.	TGTGCCAGCAGCTTAGTAGGTGGGTCCTACGAGCAGTACTTC	CASSLVGGSYEQYF
TRBJ2-7	TRBV30	14	.	.	TGTGCCTGGAGGGCAACGGGCAGCTCCTACGAGCAGTACTTC	CAWRATGSSYEQYF
TRBJ2-5	TRBV7-7	15	.	TRBD2	TGTGCTAGCGGGCTTGCGGGGGGGCCTTTAGAGACCCAGTACTTC	CASGLAGGPLETQYF
TRBJ2-7	TRBV27	14	.	.	TGTGCCAGCAGTTTACAGGGGACCTCCTACGAGCAGTACTTC	CASSLQGTSYEQYF
TRBJ1-3	TRBV6-6	15	once	.	TGTGCCAGCAGCGAACCCCCGCAGGGGGGAAACACCATATATTTT	CASSEPPQGGNTIYF
TRBJ1-3	TRBV4-1	16	.	.	TGCGCCAGCAGCCATGCTACGAGTCTCGCTGGAAACACCATATATTTT	CASSHATSLAGNTIYF
TRBJ2-2	TRBV19	16	.	TRBD1	TGTGCCAGTAGTCCAGGACAGGGCTTCGGAACCGGGGAGCTGTTTTTT	CASSPGQGFGTGELFF
TRBJ1-5	TRBV6-1	13	.	.	TGTGCCAGCAGTCCCCAAGTGGATCAGCCCCAGCATTTT	CASSPQVDQPQHF
TRBJ2-5	TRBV4-1	16	few	.	TGCGCCAGCAGCCAAGAGGGGCGGGGGCCTTCGGGGACCCAGTACTTC	CASSQEGRGPSGTQYF
TRBJ2-2	TRBV10-2	12	.	.	TGCGCCAGCACGTGGGACCCCGGGGAGCTGTTTTTT	CASTWDPGELFF
TRBJ2-7	TRBV6-1	15	once	.	TGTGCCAGCAGCGACGCCGGGGGGCACCCCTACGAGCAGTACTTC	CASSDAGGHPYEQYF
TRBJ2-5	TRBV4-1	15	.	TRBD2	TGCGCCAGCAGCCGGATTAGCGGGGCCCAAGAGACCCAGTACTTC	CASSRISGAQETQYF
TRBJ2-7	TRBV7-9	14	once	.	TGTGCCAGCAGCTTAGCGGTAGGGTACCTTGAGCAGTACTTC	CASSLAVGYLEQYF
TRBJ1-2	TRBV7-2	15	.	.	TGTGCCAGCAGCTTAGAAACCGGTACGAGCTATGGCTACACCTTC	CASSLETGTSYGYTF
TRBJ2-3	TRBV10-1	17	.	.	TGCGCCAGCAGTGGAGGCTTGGGGCCAACCGACTCAGATACGCAGTATTTT	CASSGGLGPTDSDTQYF
TRBJ1-3	TRBV7-2	16	.	.	TGTGCCAGCAGCTTAACAGGTGTTATCTCTGGAAACACCATATATTTT	CASSLTGVISGNTIYF
TRBJ1-1	TRBV2	14	few	.	TGTGCCAGCAGTGAAGCGAACCTGAACACTGAAGCTTTCTTT	CASSEANLNTEAFF
TRBJ1-1	TRBV9	15	.	.	TGTGCCAGCAGCGCCCTGGGAGGGGCCGGGACTGAAGCTTTCTTT	CASSALGGAGTEAFF
TRBJ1-4	TRBV9	15	once	.	TGTGCCAGCAGCGTAACATCAGGTCTATATGAAAAACTGTTTTTT	CASSVTSGLYEKLFF
TRBJ2-3	TRBV9	15	.	.	TGTGCCAGCAGCGTACAGCTCTCTAGCACAGATACGCAGTATTTT	CASSVQLSSTDTQYF
TRBJ2-3	TRBV7-2	14	.	TRBD2	TGTGCCAGCAAGGAGCGGGGAGGGGCAGATACGCAGTATTTT	CASKERGGADTQYF
TRBJ1-2	TRBV30	12	few	.	TGTGCCTGGAGTGTTGGGGGGCATGGCTACACCTTC	CAWSVGGHGYTF
TRBJ2-7	TRBV11-3	14	.	.	TGTGCCAGCAGCTTAGATGTTGGCACCTACGAGCAGTACTTC	CASSLDVGTYEQYF